This T cell receptor (beta chain) was recovered during a study of PD-1 blockade in classical Hodgkin lymphoma. Here immunoSEQ multiplex PCR was the method, and the copy in TCRdb shows in-frame clones only, minus some. Here the sample spans about 47,000 clones, 90% being singletons. Trimming pared 0 bases from V and 2 bases from J, leaving 25 bases between. Germline loops: CDR1 LGHNT, CDR2 FRNRAP. This CDR3 has 20 amino acids. Study-level points and caveats: Unlike CD8+ TCR diversity, which did not rise significantly by C4D1, CD4+ TCR diversity did.

Noted time point: cycle 4 day 1 (C4D1), after 6 weeks of nivolumab. After autologous stem cell transplantation all patients relapsed, and prior brentuximab vedotin exposure differed between cohorts. Complete response, partial response or progressive disease was each patient's best response. As concerns this clone: The target antigen is unknown.

V gene TRBV12-5 combines with J gene TRBJ2-5, with D possibly matching TRBD1 (6 bases). This clonotype originated in a human donor with classical Hodgkin lymphoma. The sequencing used peripheral blood mononuclear cells (PBMCs), collected before the fourth cycle of nivolumab. The CDR3, as DNA: TGTGCTAGTGGTTTGGTACTCTTCGGGCAGGGGCGTCCTTATCAAGAGACCCAGTACTTC. Amino acids: CASGLVLFGQGRPYQETQYF.